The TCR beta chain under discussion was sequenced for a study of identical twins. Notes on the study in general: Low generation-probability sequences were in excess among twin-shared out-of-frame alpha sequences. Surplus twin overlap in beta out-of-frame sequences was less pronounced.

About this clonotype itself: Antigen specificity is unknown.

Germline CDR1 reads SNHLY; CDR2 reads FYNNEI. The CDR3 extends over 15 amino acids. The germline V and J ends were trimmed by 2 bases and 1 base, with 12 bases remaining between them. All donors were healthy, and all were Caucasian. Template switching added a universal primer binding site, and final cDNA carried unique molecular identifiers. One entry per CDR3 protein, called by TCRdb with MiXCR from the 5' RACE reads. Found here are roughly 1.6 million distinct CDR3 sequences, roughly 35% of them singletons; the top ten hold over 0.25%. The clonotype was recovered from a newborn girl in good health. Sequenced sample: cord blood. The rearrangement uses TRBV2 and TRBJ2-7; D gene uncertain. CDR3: CASSERWTDSYEQYF. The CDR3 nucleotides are TGTGCCAGCAGTGAACGCTGGACGGATTCCTACGAGCAGTACTTC.